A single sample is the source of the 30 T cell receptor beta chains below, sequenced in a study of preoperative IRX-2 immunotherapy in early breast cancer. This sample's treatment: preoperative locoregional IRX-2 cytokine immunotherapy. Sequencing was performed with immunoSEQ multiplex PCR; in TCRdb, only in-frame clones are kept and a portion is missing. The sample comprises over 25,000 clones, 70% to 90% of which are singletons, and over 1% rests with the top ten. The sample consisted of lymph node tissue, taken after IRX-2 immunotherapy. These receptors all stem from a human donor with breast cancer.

CDR3: CAWSGGGTKNIQYF. DNA of the CDR3: TGTGCCTGGAGTGGTGGGGGGACCAAAAACATTCAGTACTTC. The chain uses TRBV30 and TRBJ2-4, with D possibly TRBD2 on 6 matching bases. Germline V gene lookup returns CDR1 GTSNPN and CDR2 SVGIG (reference sequence). The germline V and J ends were trimmed by 1 base and 2 bases, with 9 bases remaining between them. There are 14 residues in the CDR3.

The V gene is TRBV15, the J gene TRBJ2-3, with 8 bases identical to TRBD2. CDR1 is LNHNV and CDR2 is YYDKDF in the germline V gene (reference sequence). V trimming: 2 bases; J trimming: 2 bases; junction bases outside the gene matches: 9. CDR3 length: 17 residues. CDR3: CATSRPRGAGDTDTQYF. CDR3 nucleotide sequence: TGTGCCACCAGCAGACCCCGTGGAGCGGGAGACACAGATACGCAGTATTTT.

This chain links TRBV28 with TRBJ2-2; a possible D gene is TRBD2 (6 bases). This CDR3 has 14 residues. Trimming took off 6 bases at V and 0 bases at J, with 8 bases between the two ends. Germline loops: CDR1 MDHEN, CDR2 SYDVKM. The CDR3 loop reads CASRGGANTGELFF. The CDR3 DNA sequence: TGTGCCAGCAGGGGGGGTGCGAACACCGGGGAGCTGTTTTTT.

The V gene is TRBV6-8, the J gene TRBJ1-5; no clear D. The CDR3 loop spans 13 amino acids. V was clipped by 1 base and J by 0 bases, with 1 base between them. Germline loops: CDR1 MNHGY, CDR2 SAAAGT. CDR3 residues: CASSYYSNQPQHF. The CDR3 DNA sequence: TGTGCCAGCAGTTACTATAGCAATCAGCCCCAGCATTTT.

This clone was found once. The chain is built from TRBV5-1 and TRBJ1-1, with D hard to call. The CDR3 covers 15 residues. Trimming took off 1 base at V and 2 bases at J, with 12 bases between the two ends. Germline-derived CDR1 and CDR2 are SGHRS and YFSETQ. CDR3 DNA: TGCGCCAGCAGCTTGTCTACAACTCGAAACACTGAAGCTTTCTTT. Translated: CASSLSTTRNTEAFF.

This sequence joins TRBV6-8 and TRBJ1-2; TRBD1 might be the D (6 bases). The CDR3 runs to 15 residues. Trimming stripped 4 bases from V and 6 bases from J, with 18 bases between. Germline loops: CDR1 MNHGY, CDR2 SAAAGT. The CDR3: CASSSSGRGNNGYTF. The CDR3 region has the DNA TGTGCCAGCAGTTCCTCGGGGAGGGGGAATAATGGCTACACCTTC.

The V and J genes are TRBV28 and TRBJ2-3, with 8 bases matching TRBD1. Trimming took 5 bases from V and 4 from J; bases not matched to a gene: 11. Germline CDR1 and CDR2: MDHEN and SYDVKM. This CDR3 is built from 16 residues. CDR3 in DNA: TGTGCCAGCAGTGCCGGACAGGGTGGGTATCCAGATACGCAGTATTTT. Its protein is CASSAGQGGYPDTQYF.

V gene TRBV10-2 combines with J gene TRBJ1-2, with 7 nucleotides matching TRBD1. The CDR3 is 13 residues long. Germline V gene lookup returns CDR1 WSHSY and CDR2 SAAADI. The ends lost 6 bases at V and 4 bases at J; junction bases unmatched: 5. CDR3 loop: CASSKDRTYGYTF. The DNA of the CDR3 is TGCGCCAGCAGCAAGGACAGGACCTATGGCTACACCTTC.

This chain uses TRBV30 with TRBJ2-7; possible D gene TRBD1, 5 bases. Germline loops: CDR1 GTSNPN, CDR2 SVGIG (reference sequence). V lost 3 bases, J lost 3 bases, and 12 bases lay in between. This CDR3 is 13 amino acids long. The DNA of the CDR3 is TGTGCCTGGAGCAGGGCCTTTCTCTACGAGCAGTACTTC. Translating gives CAWSRAFLYEQYF.

The CDR3 loop reads CASSLGSITYNEQFF. The CDR3 DNA follows: TGCGCCAGCAGCTTGGGCTCGATCACCTACAATGAGCAGTTCTTC. The chain has TRBV5-1 and TRBJ2-1; D is ambiguous. Germline values: CDR1 SGHRS, CDR2 YFSETQ. Between the trimmed V and J ends, which lost 0 bases and 2 bases, there was a span of 9 bases. The CDR3 has 15 residues.

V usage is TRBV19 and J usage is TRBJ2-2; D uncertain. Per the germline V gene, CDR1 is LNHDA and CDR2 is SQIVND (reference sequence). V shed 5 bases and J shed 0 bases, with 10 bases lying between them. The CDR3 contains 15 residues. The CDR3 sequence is CASSWNGANTGELFF. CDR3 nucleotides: TGTGCCAGTAGTTGGAACGGAGCGAACACCGGGGAGCTGTTTTTT. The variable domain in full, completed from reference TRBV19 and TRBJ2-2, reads DGGITQSPKYLFRKEGQNVTLSCEQNLNHDAMYWYRQDPGQGLRLIYYSQIVNDFQKGDIAEGYSVSREKKESFPLTVTSAQKNPTAFYLCASSWNGANTGELFFGEGSRLTVL.

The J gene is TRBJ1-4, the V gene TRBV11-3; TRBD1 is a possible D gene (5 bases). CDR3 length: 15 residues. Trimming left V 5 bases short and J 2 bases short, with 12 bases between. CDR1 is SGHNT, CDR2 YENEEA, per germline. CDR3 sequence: CASSLRGATNEKLFF. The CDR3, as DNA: TGTGCCAGCAGCCTTAGAGGGGCCACTAATGAAAAACTGTTTTTT.

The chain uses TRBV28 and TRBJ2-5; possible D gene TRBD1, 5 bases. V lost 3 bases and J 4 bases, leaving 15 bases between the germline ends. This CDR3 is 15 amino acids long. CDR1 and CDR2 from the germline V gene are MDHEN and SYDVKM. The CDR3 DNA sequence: TGTGCCAGCAGTTTCAGGGCCGCGGTAGGAGAGACCCAGTACTTC. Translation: CASSFRAAVGETQYF.

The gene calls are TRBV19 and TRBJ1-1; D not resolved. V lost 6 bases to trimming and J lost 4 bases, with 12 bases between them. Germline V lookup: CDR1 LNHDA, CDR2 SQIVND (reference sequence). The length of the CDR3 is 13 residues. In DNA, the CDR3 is TGTGCCAGTAGGAACGGGGTAAGCACTGAAGCTTTCTTT. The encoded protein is CASRNGVSTEAFF.

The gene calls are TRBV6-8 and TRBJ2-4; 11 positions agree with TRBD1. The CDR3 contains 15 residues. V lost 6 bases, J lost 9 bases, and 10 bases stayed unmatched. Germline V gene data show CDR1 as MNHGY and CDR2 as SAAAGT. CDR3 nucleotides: TGTGCCAGCAGCCGGACAGGGGGCGAAACCGGCATTCAGTACTTC. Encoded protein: CASSRTGGETGIQYF.

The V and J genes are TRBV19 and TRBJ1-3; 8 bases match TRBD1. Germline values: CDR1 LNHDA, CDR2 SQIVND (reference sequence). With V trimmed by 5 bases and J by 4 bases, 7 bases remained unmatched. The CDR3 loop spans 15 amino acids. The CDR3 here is CASSQRTGRGNTIYF. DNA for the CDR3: TGTGCCAGTAGTCAGCGGACAGGGAGGGGAAACACCATATATTTT.

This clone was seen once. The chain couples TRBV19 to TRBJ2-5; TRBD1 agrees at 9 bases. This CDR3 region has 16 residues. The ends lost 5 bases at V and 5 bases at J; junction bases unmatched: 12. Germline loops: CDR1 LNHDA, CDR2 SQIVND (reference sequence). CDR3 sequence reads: CASSSQHRGLRETQYF. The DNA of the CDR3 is TGTGCCAGTAGTTCCCAGCACAGGGGGCTAAGGGAGACCCAGTACTTC.

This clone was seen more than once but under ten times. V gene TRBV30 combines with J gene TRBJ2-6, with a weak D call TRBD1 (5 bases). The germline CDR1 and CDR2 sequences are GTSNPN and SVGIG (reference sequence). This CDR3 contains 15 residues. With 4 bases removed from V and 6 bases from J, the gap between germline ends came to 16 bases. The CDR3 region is CAWTRAALLANVLTF. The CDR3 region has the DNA TGTGCCTGGACCAGGGCCGCTCTGTTGGCCAACGTCCTGACTTTC. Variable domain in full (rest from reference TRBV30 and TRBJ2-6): SQTIHQWPATLVQPVGSPLSLECTVEGTSNPNLYWYRQAAGRGLQLLFYSVGIGQISSEVPQNLSASRPQDRQFILSSKKLLLSDSGFYLCAWTRAALLANVLTFGAGSRLTVL.

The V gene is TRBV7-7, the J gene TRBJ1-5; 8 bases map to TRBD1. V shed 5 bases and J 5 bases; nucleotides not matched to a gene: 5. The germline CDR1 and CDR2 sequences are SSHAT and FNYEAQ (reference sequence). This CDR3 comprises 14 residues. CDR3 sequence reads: CASSRTGNDQPQHF. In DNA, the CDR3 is TGTGCCAGCAGCCGGACAGGGAACGATCAGCCCCAGCATTTT.

In nucleotides, the CDR3 is TGTGCCAGCAGCCGCGGGGGGGCCATTGAGCAGTTCTTC. Translation: CASSRGGAIEQFF. The chain has TRBV22-1 and TRBJ2-1; TRBD2, the table's D call, was not compared with the DNA. TRBV22-1 is labeled a pseudogene. This CDR3 spans 13 amino acids.

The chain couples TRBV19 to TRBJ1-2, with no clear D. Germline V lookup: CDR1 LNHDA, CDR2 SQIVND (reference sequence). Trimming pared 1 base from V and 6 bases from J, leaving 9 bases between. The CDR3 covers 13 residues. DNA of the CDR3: TGTGCCAGTAGTATAGGAGGTAGGAATGGCTACACCTTC. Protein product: CASSIGGRNGYTF.

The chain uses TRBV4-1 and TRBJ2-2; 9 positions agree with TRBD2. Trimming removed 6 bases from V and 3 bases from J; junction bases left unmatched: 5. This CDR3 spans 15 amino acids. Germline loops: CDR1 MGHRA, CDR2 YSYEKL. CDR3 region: CASRASGGYTGELFF. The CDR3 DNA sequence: TGCGCCAGCAGGGCGAGCGGGGGGTACACCGGGGAGCTGTTTTTT.

For the CDR3, the DNA is TGTGCCAGCAGTTACTCGATACAGGGGGCGCCCGGAAACACCATATATTTT. The encoded protein is CASSYSIQGAPGNTIYF. This rearrangement joins TRBV6-8 to TRBJ1-3, with 9 bases lining up with TRBD1. The V segment lost 0 bases and the J segment 4 bases; nucleotides outside the gene matches: 7. The CDR3 has 17 amino acids. Germline V lookup: CDR1 MNHGY, CDR2 SAAAGT.

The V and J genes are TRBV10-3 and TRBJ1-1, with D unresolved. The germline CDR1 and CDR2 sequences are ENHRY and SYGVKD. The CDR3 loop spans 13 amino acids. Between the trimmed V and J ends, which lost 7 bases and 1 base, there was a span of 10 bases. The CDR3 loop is CAINGRPNTEAFF. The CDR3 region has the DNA TGTGCCATCAACGGAAGACCGAACACTGAAGCTTTCTTT.

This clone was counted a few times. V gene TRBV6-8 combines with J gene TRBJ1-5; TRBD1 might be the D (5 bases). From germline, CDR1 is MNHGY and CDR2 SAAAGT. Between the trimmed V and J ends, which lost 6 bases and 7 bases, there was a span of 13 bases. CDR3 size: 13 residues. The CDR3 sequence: CASSETVNQPQHF. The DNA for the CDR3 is TGTGCCAGCAGCGAGACAGTTAACCAGCCCCAGCATTTT.

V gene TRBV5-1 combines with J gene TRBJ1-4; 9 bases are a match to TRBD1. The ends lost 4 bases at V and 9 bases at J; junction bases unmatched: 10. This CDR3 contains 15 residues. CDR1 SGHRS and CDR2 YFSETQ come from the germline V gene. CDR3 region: CASSARTGVFQKLFF. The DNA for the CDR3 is TGCGCCAGCAGCGCCCGGACAGGGGTTTTTCAAAAACTGTTTTTT.

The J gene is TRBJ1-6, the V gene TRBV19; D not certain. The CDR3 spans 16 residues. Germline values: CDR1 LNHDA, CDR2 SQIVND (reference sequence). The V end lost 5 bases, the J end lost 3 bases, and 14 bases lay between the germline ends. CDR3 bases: TGTGCCAGTAGTTTCCACAGAGGTCGCTATAATTCACCCCTCCACTTT. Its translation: CASSFHRGRYNSPLHF.

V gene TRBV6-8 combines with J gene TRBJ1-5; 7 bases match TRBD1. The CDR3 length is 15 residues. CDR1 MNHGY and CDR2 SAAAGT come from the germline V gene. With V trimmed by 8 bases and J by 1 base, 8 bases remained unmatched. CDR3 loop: CASLAPGGSNQPQHF. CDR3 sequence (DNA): TGTGCCAGCCTGGCTCCAGGGGGAAGCAATCAGCCCCAGCATTTT.

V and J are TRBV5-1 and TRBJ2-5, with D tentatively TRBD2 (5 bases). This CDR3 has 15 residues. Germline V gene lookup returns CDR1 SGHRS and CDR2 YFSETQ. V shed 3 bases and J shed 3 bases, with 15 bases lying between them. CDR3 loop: CASSWILGGEETQYF. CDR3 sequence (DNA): TGCGCCAGCAGCTGGATACTAGGAGGCGAAGAGACCCAGTACTTC.

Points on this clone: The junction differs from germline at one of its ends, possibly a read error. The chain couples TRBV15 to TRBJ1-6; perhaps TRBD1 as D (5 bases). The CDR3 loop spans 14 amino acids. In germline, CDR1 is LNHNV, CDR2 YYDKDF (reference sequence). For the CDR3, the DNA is TGTGCCAGCAGCCCCCAGGGAGATAATTCACCCCTCCACTTT. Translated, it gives CASSPQGDNSPLHF.